Following are 10 T cell receptor beta chains from one sample sequenced in a study of T cell responses to AZD1222 COVID-19 vaccine. Sequencing used immunoSEQ multiplex PCR; TCRdb keeps in-frame clones, though not all of them. The sample yields about 110,000 clones, about 90% seen once. The sample in question was peripheral blood, obtained on day 0 of AZD1222 vaccination. Every receptor here comes from an adult in good health.

The rearrangement uses TRBV25-1 and TRBJ2-5, with 8 bases lining up with TRBD1. The trim removed 4 bases at V and 0 bases at J, leaving 4 bases unmatched. This CDR3 region has 15 residues. Germline V lookup: CDR1 MGHDK, CDR2 SYGVNS. DNA of the CDR3: TGTGCCAGCAGTGGGGGGACAGGTTACCAAGAGACCCAGTACTTC. The encoded protein is CASSGGTGYQETQYF.

The chain combines TRBV7-8 with TRBJ1-5; 8 bases are shared with TRBD1. Trimming at V came to 5 bases and at J to 6 bases, leaving 6 bases not matched to a gene. Germline-derived CDR1 and CDR2 are SGHVS and FQNEAQ. The CDR3 loop spans 14 amino acids. CDR3 nucleotide sequence: TGTGCCAGCAGCGCCGGACAGGGCCTTCAGCCCCAGCATTTT. It is translated as CASSAGQGLQPQHF.

The genes are TRBV18 and TRBJ2-7; 9 positions match TRBD1. The germline CDR1 and CDR2 sequences are KGHSH and LQKENI. The ends lost 3 bases at V and 4 bases at J; junction bases unmatched: 4. The CDR3 runs to 14 residues. DNA of the CDR3: TGTGCCAGCTCACCGGGGACAGGGACGTACGAGCAGTACTTC. It codes for CASSPGTGTYEQYF.

The rearrangement joins TRBV7-3 to TRBJ2-7; weak D call: TRBD1 (6 bases). Per the germline V gene, CDR1 is SGHTA and CDR2 is FQGTGA. The CDR3 has 14 residues. V was pared by 8 bases and J by 2 bases, with 16 bases between. CDR3 nucleotides: TGTGCCAGCTCGAAGGGGGTTATAGCCTACGAGCAGTACTTC. Translated: CASSKGVIAYEQYF.

CDR3 sequence (DNA): TGTGCCTGGAGCGGGGGTCCCTACGAGCAGTACTTC. Translation: CAWSGGPYEQYF. This chain links TRBV30 with TRBJ2-7; TRBD2 is a possible D gene (6 bases). Germline V gene sequence: CDR1 GTSNPN, CDR2 SVGIG (reference sequence). The CDR3 extends over 12 amino acids. With 3 bases removed from V and 2 bases from J, the gap between germline ends came to 8 bases.

The genes are TRBV5-5 and TRBJ1-6; 7 bases are a match to TRBD1. The CDR3 is 17 amino acids. V shed 2 bases, J shed 7 bases, and the junction held 12 bases outside the gene matches. The V gene's germline CDR1 is SGHKS and CDR2 YYEKEE (reference sequence). DNA of the CDR3: TGTGCCAGCAGCTTACCCACAGGGGTGGACCTGAATTCACCCCTCCACTTT. It is translated as CASSLPTGVDLNSPLHF. Complete variable domain (other parts from reference TRBV5-5 and TRBJ1-6): DAGVTQSPTHLIKTRGQQVTLRCSPISGHKSVSWYQQVLGQGPQFIFQYYEKEERGRGNFPDRFSARQFPNYSSELNVNALLLGDSALYLCASSLPTGVDLNSPLHFGNGTRLTVT.

The chain couples TRBV19 to TRBJ1-5, with D possibly being TRBD1 (6 bases). The CDR3 runs 13 residues. The germline V gene has CDR1 LNHDA and CDR2 SQIVND (reference sequence). The ends were cut back, 4 bases at V and 4 bases at J, with 8 bases in the middle. DNA for the CDR3: TGTGCCAGTAGTAGTACAGGGAATCAGCCCCAGCATTTT. Translation gives CASSSTGNQPQHF.

The rearrangement links TRBV6-5 to TRBJ2-7; 7 nucleotides line up with TRBD1. The CDR3 contains 14 residues. V was pared by 5 bases and J by 6 bases, with 10 bases of the junction left unmatched. Per the germline V gene, CDR1 is MNHEY and CDR2 is SVGAGI. CDR3 coding DNA: TGTGCCAGCAGTCCCCCTGGGACAGAAGGCGAGCAGTACTTC. Its translation is CASSPPGTEGEQYF.

The CDR3 coding sequence is TGTGCCAGCTCACCACAGGGGGCCGTCTCTGGAAACACCATATATTTT. Translation gives CASSPQGAVSGNTIYF. The chain employs TRBV18 and TRBJ1-3; 7 bases line up with TRBD1. The CDR3 contains 16 residues. Looked up from germline, CDR1 is KGHSH and CDR2 is LQKENI. The ends lost 1 base at V and 0 bases at J; junction bases unmatched: 3.

As to this clone: Because it lacks the conserved phenylalanine or tryptophan at the end, this CDR3 is likely a read error. The limits of the CDR3 on the DNA are not certain, so only TCRdb's listed CDR3 is given. This CDR3 reads CASNSPQVL. The V gene is TRBV6-6, the J gene TRBJ2-4; TRBD1, the table's D call, lacks a check against the DNA. The germline CDR1 and CDR2 sequences are MNHNY and SVGAGI (reference sequence). The CDR3 comprises 9 residues, both ends counted.